This T cell receptor (beta chain) was documented in a study of response to subunit inactivated influenza vaccine (dated by TCRdb to the late 2010s). For the study in its entirety: To follow how T cells responded to a trivalent subunit inactivated influenza vaccine, the researchers relied on deep quantitative profiling of the T cell receptor repertoire.

This clonotype was counted only a few times. Its recognized antigen is unknown. No quality values exist for individual bases; no much larger clone is one base distant. Library preparation employed RT-PCR. Reads for this sample came from an Illumina HiSeq 2500. In-frame beta chains were kept once TCRdb had trimmed the public reads at Q25 with fastp and called clones with MiXCR. Records with the same CDR3 protein are collapsed into one entry carrying the most frequent genes and DNA. The sample table holds 650,000 to 800,000 distinct CDR3 sequences, of which 11% to 15% were seen once. Of the sample, around 7.3% falls within the top ten clones. Here is what the overall study found, with its caveats: The authors proposed that each seasonal influenza vaccination may bring in only a limited number of new T cells.

V loses 1 base, J loses 0 bases, and the germline ends lie 13 bases apart. CDR1 and CDR2 are drawn from the germline V gene: SGHTA, FQGNSA. The CDR3 spans 16 residues, from the cysteine through the phenylalanine. The CDR3 DNA has 48 bases and is translated from base 1. The TCR comes from a man in his forties or fifties who received an inactivated influenza vaccine. Donor details come from another sample of the same person, matched by shared clones. The starting material was PBMCs from blood, obtained around two weeks before vaccination. The rearranged segments are TRBV7-2 and TRBJ2-7, with an unclear D gene assignment. The CDR3 corresponds to CASSLGISLSSYEQYF. In nucleotide form, the sequence is TGTGCCAGCAGCTTAGGGATATCTTTAAGCTCCTACGAGCAGTACTTC.